The next 16 T cell receptor beta chains were all read from a single sample in a study of T-cell reconstitution after alpha-beta-depleted transplantation in children. TCRbeta library construction was performed incorporating unique molecular identifiers. From the PCR reads, TCRdb called clonotypes with MiXCR, one entry per CDR3 protein. This sample carries about 240,000 distinct CDR3 sequences, 12% of them seen once, and the ten largest clones take roughly 2.6%. Sequencing was performed on PBMCs from the stem cell graft donor, taken from the stem cell graft. Receptors were obtained from a human donor who donated a stem cell graft to a child with acute lymphoblastic leukemia.

This clonotype was observed at least ten times. The V and J genes are TRBV7-2 and TRBJ2-3, with D possibly TRBD1 on 8 matching bases. From germline, CDR1 is SGHTA and CDR2 FQGNSA. Trimming removed 1 base at V and 6 bases at J, with 14 bases between. The CDR3 consists of 15 residues. CDR3 nucleotides: TGTGCCAGCAGCTTAGTACAGGGGGGGAGGGATACGCAGTATTTT. It codes for CASSLVQGGRDTQYF.

This chain joins TRBV20-1 and TRBJ1-2; no clear D. The V gene lost 3 bases and the J gene lost 4 bases, with 15 bases spanning the gap. Germline CDR1 is DFQATT and CDR2 is SNEGSKA (reference sequence). This CDR3 has 14 amino acids. CDR3 sequence: CSARIDRRPYGYTF. The CDR3 bases are TGCAGTGCTAGGATAGACCGGAGGCCCTATGGCTACACCTTC.

This clonotype was counted many times. The rearrangement uses TRBV7-9 and TRBJ1-2, with D possibly being TRBD1 (5 bases). Germline CDR1 reads SEHNR; CDR2 reads FQNEAQ (reference sequence). Trimming took 5 bases from V and 8 from J, leaving 24 bases between them. The CDR3 consists of 16 residues. The CDR3 coding sequence is TGTGCCAGCAGCATAAATTACAGGTCCTCACGGGGCGGCTACACCTTC. Translation: CASSINYRSSRGGYTF.

The V gene is TRBV7-9, the J gene TRBJ2-5; 11 bases are shared with TRBD1. J gave up 1 base and V 2 bases, and 6 bases lay outside the gene matches. This CDR3 is 17 amino acids long. The germline gives CDR1 SEHNR, CDR2 FQNEAQ (reference sequence). The CDR3 here is CASSLLEDRGLQETQYF. CDR3 nucleotides: TGTGCCAGCAGCTTACTCGAGGACAGGGGGCTCCAAGAGACCCAGTACTTC.

This clonotype has at least ten counts. The chain recombines TRBV27 with TRBJ2-3; 9 bases line up with TRBD2. V lost 3 bases, J lost 1 base, and 2 bases stayed unmatched. CDR3 length: 15 residues. The germline CDR1 and CDR2 sequences are MNHEY and SMNVEV (reference sequence). DNA of the CDR3: TGTGCCAGCAGTTTTAGCGGGGGACGCACAGATACGCAGTATTTT. The encoded protein is CASSFSGGRTDTQYF.

This clonotype was counted many times. The chain has TRBV21-1 and TRBJ2-3; TRBD1, the table's D call, was not compared with the DNA. TRBV21-1 is described as a pseudogene. CDR3 length equals 15 residues. CDR3 in DNA: TGTGCCAGCAGTGAAGACAGAGGACGTCGGGATACGCAGTATTTT. This gives the protein CASSEDRGRRDTQYF.

This clonotype was seen ten or more times. The V and J genes are TRBV15 and TRBJ2-3; the D is unclear. Trimming shortened V by 3 bases and J by 3 bases, and 16 bases separated the two germline ends. This CDR3 spans 16 amino acids. The V gene's germline CDR1 is LNHNV and CDR2 YYDKDF (reference sequence). CDR3 DNA: TGTGCCACCAGCAGGGGATGGACGGCGGCTACAGATACGCAGTATTTT. Translation gives CATSRGWTAATDTQYF.

At least ten counts were recorded for this clonotype. V is TRBV7-9 and J is TRBJ1-4; D uncertain. Germline-derived CDR1 and CDR2 are SEHNR and FQNEAQ (reference sequence). The CDR3 contains 14 residues. V was pared by 1 base and J by 10 bases, with 13 bases between. The CDR3 nucleotides are TGTGCCAGCAGCTTAGAGGCCCAAGTTGGAAAACTGTTTTTT. This encodes CASSLEAQVGKLFF.

This clonotype was seen ten or more times. The V gene is TRBV12-3 or TRBV12-4, the J gene TRBJ1-1; 8 bases align to TRBD1. V was pared by 7 bases and J by 11 bases, with 6 bases of the junction left unmatched. This CDR3 is 11 amino acids long. The CDR3 here is CASTKTGEAFF. The CDR3, as DNA: TGTGCCAGCACAAAGACAGGGGAGGCTTTCTTT.

This clonotype has a count of ten or more. DNA for the CDR3: TGTGCCAGCACCCCTGACAGGGACACTGAAGCTTTCTTT. It translates to CASTPDRDTEAFF. This chain uses TRBV6-2 or TRBV6-3 with TRBJ1-1, with TRBD1 matching 7 bases. Trimming took 7 bases from V and 3 from J; bases not matched to a gene: 5. CDR1 MNHEY and CDR2 SVGEGT come from the germline V gene. This CDR3 comprises 13 residues.

At least ten counts were recorded for this clonotype. The chain carries TRBV24-1 and TRBJ1-4; TRBD1 agrees at 7 bases. Germline CDR1 is KGHDR and CDR2 is SFDVKD. CDR3 length: 15 amino acids. V lost 0 bases and J lost 4; bases outside the gene matches: 1. This chain's CDR3 is CATSDLRDSNEKLFF. The CDR3 DNA reads TGTGCCACCAGTGATTTGCGGGACAGTAATGAAAAACTGTTTTTT.

The chain links TRBV21-1 to TRBJ1-2. TRBV21-1 is tagged as a pseudogene. This CDR3 is built from 14 residues. The CDR3 sequence is CASILSLRNYGYTF. The CDR3 nucleotides are TGTGCCAGCATCTTAAGTCTACGGAACTATGGCTACACCTTC.

This clonotype was recorded at least ten times. The chain recombines TRBV30 with TRBJ2-7; D call uncertain. Trimming left V 1 base short and J 10 bases short, with 14 bases between. Germline lookup yields CDR1 GTSNPN and CDR2 SVGIG (reference sequence). CDR3 length: 12 amino acids. The CDR3 DNA reads TGTGCCTGGAGTGACGTGAAGGCACCACAGTACTTC. Its protein product is CAWSDVKAPQYF. The entire variable domain, with the rest obtained from reference TRBV30 and TRBJ2-7, is as follows: SQTIHQWPATLVQPVGSPLSLECTVEGTSNPNLYWYRQAAGRGLQLLFYSVGIGQISSEVPQNLSASRPQDRQFILSSKKLLLSDSGFYLCAWSDVKAPQYFGPGTRLTVT.

In its sample, this clonotype was seen many times. This chain joins TRBV28 and TRBJ2-7; tentative D call: TRBD1 (5 bases). Per the germline V gene, CDR1 is MDHEN and CDR2 is SYDVKM. Trimming took off 5 bases at V and 0 bases at J, with 14 bases between the two ends. This CDR3 is 15 amino acids long. The DNA for the CDR3 is TGTGCCAGCAGTCCCCTACAGGATTCCTCCTACGAGCAGTACTTC. Protein product: CASSPLQDSSYEQYF.

In this sample, this clonotype turned up many times. The rearrangement links TRBV2 to TRBJ1-6; no firm D call. Trimming pared 3 bases from V and 5 bases from J, leaving 11 bases between. The germline V gene has CDR1 SNHLY and CDR2 FYNNEI. This CDR3 is 15 amino acids long. In nucleotides, the CDR3 is TGTGCCAGCAGTGATCGACCTCCTGATAATTCACCCCTCCACTTT. Translating gives CASSDRPPDNSPLHF.

This clonotype has ten or more counts. This chain links TRBV27 with TRBJ2-1; 16 positions match TRBD2. V shed 4 bases, J shed 13 bases, and the junction held 7 bases outside the gene matches. Looked up from germline, CDR1 is MNHEY and CDR2 is SMNVEV (reference sequence). The CDR3 has 15 amino acids. CDR3 bases: TGTGCCAGCAGTTCGGGACTAGCGGGAGGGCCCTCTCAGTTCTTC. It encodes CASSSGLAGGPSQFF.